The 5 T cell receptor beta chains below all came from one sample that was sequenced in a study of vaccination effects on CD4 cells after COVID-19. These TCRs are of unknown antigen specificity. Here immunoSEQ multiplex PCR was the method, and the copy in TCRdb shows in-frame clones only, minus some. The sample holds tens of thousands of clones; around 69% are singletons and the top ten take approximately 17%. Antigen-specific CD4+ T cells were expanded with viral peptide pools in the ViraFEST assay before sequencing. With 10 days of culture completed, CD4+ T cells were isolated. The person had PCR-confirmed SARS-CoV-2 infection between March and December 2020. Sequences were derived from CD4+ T cells from PBMCs cultured with HCoV-NL63 spike peptides, sampled before COVID-19 vaccination. These receptors were collected from a human donor who had a prior SARS-CoV-2 infection.

The chain has TRBV5-1 and TRBJ2-6; D remains unclear. CDR3 length: 14 residues. Between the trimmed V and J ends, which lost 4 bases and 1 base, there was a span of 6 bases. Germline values: CDR1 SGHRS, CDR2 YFSETQ. The CDR3 nucleotides read TGCGCCAGCAGCCAAGAATCTGGGGCCAACGTCCTGACTTTC. Its protein is CASSQESGANVLTF. Drawing the rest from reference TRBV5-1 and TRBJ2-6, the complete variable domain is KAGVTQTPRYLIKTRGQQVTLSCSPISGHRSVSWYQQTPGQGLQFLFEYFSETQRNKGNFPGRFSGRQFSNSRSEMNVSTLELGDSALYLCASSQESGANVLTFGAGSRLTVL.

In nucleotides, the CDR3 is TGTGCCAGCAGTGATTGGTCGGAGGGTGAGCAGTACTTC. It codes for CASSDWSEGEQYF. The chain is built from TRBV6-1 and TRBJ2-7, with a tentative D call TRBD2 (6 bases). The germline CDR1 and CDR2 sequences are MNHNS and SASEGT. Trimming took 3 bases from V and 7 from J, leaving 13 bases between them. The CDR3 runs 13 residues.

V is TRBV20-1 and J is TRBJ1-2; D uncertain. The V gene's germline CDR1 is DFQATT and CDR2 SNEGSKA (reference sequence). Trimming removed 3 bases from V and 8 bases from J, with 10 bases in between. This CDR3 has 11 residues. The CDR3 reads CSASRQDGYTF. For the CDR3, the DNA is TGCAGTGCTAGCCGGCAGGACGGCTACACCTTC.

This clone was detected a few times. The rearrangement links TRBV7-9 to TRBJ1-2, with 12 bases matching TRBD1. The germline CDR1 and CDR2 sequences are SEHNR and FQNEAQ (reference sequence). This CDR3 has 16 amino acids. V trimming: 0 bases; J trimming: 7 bases; junction bases outside the gene matches: 6. In DNA form, the CDR3 reads TGTGCCAGCAGCTTAGCGGGGGGACAGGGGGCCGTTGGCTACACCTTC. Protein product: CASSLAGGQGAVGYTF.

Concerning this clone: Additional DNA sequences in this sample encode the identical CDR3. The chain combines TRBV12-3 or TRBV12-4 with TRBJ2-5; D unclear. The CDR3 consists of 13 residues. Deletions cut 3 bases from V and 3 bases from J, with 8 bases between. The CDR3 DNA is TGTGCCAGCAGTTTTCGCGGAGAAGAGACCCAGTACTTC. Translation gives CASSFRGEETQYF.